This TCR beta chain was captured in a study of graft-versus-host responses after intestinal transplantation. Study outcomes and limitations: Early post-transplant HvG declines tracked with peak circulating GvH clone levels. Recipient-marrow GvH clones were detected, some having first appeared in ileum or blood.

The CDR3 consists of 12 residues. Germline values: CDR1 SGHKS, CDR2 YYEKEE (reference sequence). Trimming pared 1 base from V and 4 bases from J, leaving 3 bases between. Sequencing was performed with immunoSEQ multiplex PCR; in TCRdb, only in-frame clones are kept and a portion is missing. The sample yields about 89,000 clones, around 93% seen once. Notes on this clone: Its antigen is still unknown.

The sequenced sample was unstimulated CD4+ T cells sorted from spleen or lymph node cells, obtained before transplant. The TCR sequence derives from a human donor who was the organ donor for an intestinal transplant. V gene TRBV5-5 combines with J gene TRBJ1-3, with D unresolved. The CDR3 nucleotides are TGTGCCAGCAGCTTGCACGGAAACACCATATATTTT. This encodes CASSLHGNTIYF. Based on the CDR3 plus reference TRBV5-5 and TRBJ1-3, the full variable domain is DAGVTQSPTHLIKTRGQQVTLRCSPISGHKSVSWYQQVLGQGPQFIFQYYEKEERGRGNFPDRFSARQFPNYSSELNVNALLLGDSALYLCASSLHGNTIYFGEGSWLTVV.